The 11 T cell receptor beta chains listed next were all sequenced from one sample in a study of vaccination and CD4 T cells after COVID-19. Treatment of the sample: approximately nine-day PBMC culture with coronavirus spike peptide pools or control peptides (ViraFEST assay). With the Oncomine TCR Beta short-read assay, DNA from cultured CD4+ T cells was sequenced. TCRdb passed the PCR reads through MiXCR, listing each CDR3 protein once. The data show roughly 20,000 distinct CDR3 sequences, roughly 40% seen once. These receptors' targets are unknown. The material sequenced was CD4+ T cells from blood, cultured in vitro, taken before SARS-CoV-2 vaccination. The receptors were gathered from a human donor who had recovered from COVID-19.

V gene TRBV11-2 combines with J gene TRBJ2-2; perhaps TRBD2 as D (6 bases). The ends were cut back, 4 bases at V and 1 base at J, with 10 bases in the middle. The CDR3 runs to 15 residues. Germline-derived CDR1 and CDR2 are SGHAT and FQNNGV. The CDR3 nucleotides read TGTGCCAGCAGCTCCTCCGGGGGGAACACCGGGGAGCTGTTTTTT. This translates into CASSSSGGNTGELFF.

This clonotype appeared a few times. The chain joins TRBV7-2 to TRBJ2-5, with 9 bases that match TRBD2. V shed 5 bases and J 5 bases; nucleotides not matched to a gene: 12. The CDR3 extends over 16 amino acids. CDR1 and CDR2 (germline): SGHTA, FQGNSA. The CDR3 here is CASSPRGGRAGETQYF. DNA for the CDR3: TGTGCCAGCAGCCCCAGGGGCGGGAGGGCCGGGGAGACCCAGTACTTC. Combining the CDR3 with reference TRBV7-2 and TRBJ2-5 gives the whole variable domain GAGVSQSPSNKVTEKGKDVELRCDPISGHTALYWYRQSLGQGLEFLIYFQGNSAPDKSGLPSDRFSAERTGGSVSTLTIQRTQQEDSAVYLCASSPRGGRAGETQYFGPGTRLLVL.

This sequence joins TRBV6-1 and TRBJ1-5; no reliable D call. There are 11 residues in the CDR3. Germline CDR1 and CDR2: MNHNS and SASEGT. V was clipped by 8 bases and J by 1 base, with 3 bases between them. The CDR3 DNA reads as TGTGCCAGCGGGAGCAATCAGCCCCAGCATTTT. It yields the protein CASGSNQPQHF.

In this sample, this clonotype is large. For the CDR3, the DNA is TGCGCCAGCAGCCATGAGACAGGTGACGAGCAGTACTTC. This translates into CASSHETGDEQYF. This chain links TRBV4-3 with TRBJ2-7; TRBD1 is a possible D gene (6 bases). The length of the CDR3 is 13 residues. Germline V lookup: CDR1 LGHNA, CDR2 YSLEER. Between the trimmed V and J ends, which lost 3 bases and 5 bases, there was a span of 11 bases.

V is TRBV21-1 and J is TRBJ1-5; the table calls TRBD1, which could not be checked here. TRBV21-1 has pseudogene status. There are 19 residues in the CDR3. In nucleotides, the CDR3 is TGTGCCAGCAGCGTATATTCTATGTTCAGGGGGCGAAGGGGTCAGCCCCAGCATTTT. Translation gives CASSVYSMFRGRRGQPQHF.

The V and J genes are TRBV11-3 and TRBJ2-2; TRBD2 matches at 10 bases. The ends lost 5 bases at V and 3 bases at J; junction bases unmatched: 6. Germline CDR1 and CDR2: SGHNT and YENEEA. The length of the CDR3 is 16 residues. The CDR3 DNA sequence: TGTGCCAGCAGCCCGGGACTAGCGAGCGACACCGGGGAGCTGTTTTTT. The encoded protein is CASSPGLASDTGELFF.

In this sample, this clonotype turned up a few times. The chain couples TRBV27 to TRBJ1-6; D gene ambiguous. V shed 4 bases and J shed 3 bases, with 10 bases lying between them. The CDR3 contains 15 residues. In germline, CDR1 is MNHEY, CDR2 SMNVEV (reference sequence). The CDR3 sequence is CASSSNSLYNSPLHF. CDR3 nucleotide sequence: TGTGCCAGCAGTTCCAATTCGCTCTATAATTCACCCCTCCACTTT.

The V call is TRBV28, the J call TRBJ1-2, with 8 bases aligning to TRBD1. Germline trimming cut 8 bases from V and 2 bases from J; bases unmatched to any gene: 7. The CDR3 sequence is 14 residues long. From germline, CDR1 is MDHEN and CDR2 SYDVKM. The CDR3 DNA follows: TGTGCCAGCTACGACAGGGGTGGGAACTATGGCTACACCTTC. Its translation: CASYDRGGNYGYTF.

The chain has TRBV24-1 and TRBJ1-1; D may be TRBD1 (5 bases). Deletions cut 9 bases from V and 5 bases from J, with 15 bases between. This CDR3 comprises 13 residues. The germline gives CDR1 KGHDR, CDR2 SFDVKD. As DNA, the CDR3 is TGTGCCACCTCACAAGGGGCGGGAACTGAAGCTTTCTTT. It encodes CATSQGAGTEAFF.

This clonotype came up a few times. Here the CDR3 DNA reads TGTGCCAGCAGCAAGGGGTCCCCTCGGTATGGCTACACCTTC. It codes for CASSKGSPRYGYTF. This rearrangement joins TRBV21-1 to TRBJ1-2; the D call in the table, TRBD1, was not verified against the DNA. TRBV21-1 is reported as a pseudogene. There are 14 residues in the CDR3.

The rearrangement links TRBV7-9 to TRBJ2-5; 7 nucleotides line up with TRBD1. Germline V gene data show CDR1 as SEHNR and CDR2 as FQNEAQ (reference sequence). There are 12 residues in the CDR3. The J segment lost 3 bases and the V segment lost 5 bases, leaving 0 bases of the junction unmatched. The CDR3 protein is CASSDREETQYF. The CDR3 DNA is TGTGCCAGCAGCGACAGGGAAGAGACCCAGTACTTC.